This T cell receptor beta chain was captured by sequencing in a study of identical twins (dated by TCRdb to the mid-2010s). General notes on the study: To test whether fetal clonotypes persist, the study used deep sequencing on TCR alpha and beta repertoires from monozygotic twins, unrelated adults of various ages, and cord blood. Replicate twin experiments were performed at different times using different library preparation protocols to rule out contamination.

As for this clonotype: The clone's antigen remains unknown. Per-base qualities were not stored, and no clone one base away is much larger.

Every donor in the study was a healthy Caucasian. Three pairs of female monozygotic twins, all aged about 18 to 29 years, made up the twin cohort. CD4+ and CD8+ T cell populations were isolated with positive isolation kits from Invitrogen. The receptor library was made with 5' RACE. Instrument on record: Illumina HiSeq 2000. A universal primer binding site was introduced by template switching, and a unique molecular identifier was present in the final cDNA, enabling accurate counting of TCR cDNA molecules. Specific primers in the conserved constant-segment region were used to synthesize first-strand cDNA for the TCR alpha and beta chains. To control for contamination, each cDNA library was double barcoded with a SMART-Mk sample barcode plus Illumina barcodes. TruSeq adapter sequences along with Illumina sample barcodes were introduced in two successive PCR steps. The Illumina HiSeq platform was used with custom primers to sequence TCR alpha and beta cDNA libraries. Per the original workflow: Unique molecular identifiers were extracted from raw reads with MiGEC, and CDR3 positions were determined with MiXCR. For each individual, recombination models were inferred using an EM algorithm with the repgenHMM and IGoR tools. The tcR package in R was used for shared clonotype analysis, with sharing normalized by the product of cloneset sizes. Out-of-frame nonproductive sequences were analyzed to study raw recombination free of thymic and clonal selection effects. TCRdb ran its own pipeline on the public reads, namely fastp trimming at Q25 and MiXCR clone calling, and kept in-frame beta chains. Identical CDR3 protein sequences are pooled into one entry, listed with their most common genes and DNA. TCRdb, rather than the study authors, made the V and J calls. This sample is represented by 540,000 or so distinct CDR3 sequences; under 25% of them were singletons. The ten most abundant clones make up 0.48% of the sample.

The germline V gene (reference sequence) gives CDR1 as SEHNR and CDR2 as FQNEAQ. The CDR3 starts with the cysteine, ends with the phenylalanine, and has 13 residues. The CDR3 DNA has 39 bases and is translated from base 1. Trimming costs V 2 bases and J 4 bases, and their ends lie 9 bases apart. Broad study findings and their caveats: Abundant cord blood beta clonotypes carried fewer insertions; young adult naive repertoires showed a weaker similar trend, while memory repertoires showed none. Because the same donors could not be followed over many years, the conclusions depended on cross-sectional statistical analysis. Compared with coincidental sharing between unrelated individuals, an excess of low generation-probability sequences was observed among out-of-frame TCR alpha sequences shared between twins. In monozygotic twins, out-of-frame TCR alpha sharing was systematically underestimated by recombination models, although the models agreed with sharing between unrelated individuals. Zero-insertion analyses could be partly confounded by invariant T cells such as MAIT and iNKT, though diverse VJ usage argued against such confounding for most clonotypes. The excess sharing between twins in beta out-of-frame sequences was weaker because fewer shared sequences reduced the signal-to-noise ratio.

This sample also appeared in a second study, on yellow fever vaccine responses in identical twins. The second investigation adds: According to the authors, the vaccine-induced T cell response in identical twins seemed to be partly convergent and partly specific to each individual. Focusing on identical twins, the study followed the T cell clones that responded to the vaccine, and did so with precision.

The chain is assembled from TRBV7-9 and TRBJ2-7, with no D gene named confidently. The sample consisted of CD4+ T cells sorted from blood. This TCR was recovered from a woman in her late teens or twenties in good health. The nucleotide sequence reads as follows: TGTGCCAGCAGCTTATCCCCGAGATACGAGCAGTACTTC. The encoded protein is CASSLSPRYEQYF.